This T cell receptor beta chain was observed in a study of identical twins. Points from the study as a whole: Fewer insertions marked abundant cord blood beta clonotypes; young adult naive trended weakly, memory not at all.

TCRdb reprocessed the 5' RACE reads via MiXCR and lists one record per CDR3 protein. The table includes 510,000 or so distinct CDR3 sequences, about 16% detected once. Comment on this clonotype: Its antigen is as yet unknown.

The CDR3 contains 11 residues. Germline V gives CDR1 MGHDK, CDR2 SYGVNS. Trimming removed 0 bases from V and 5 bases from J, with 2 bases in between. This sample also belongs to another study, concerning yellow fever vaccine responses in identical twins.

Sequencing was done on a sample of CD4+ T cells sorted from blood. The V and J genes are TRBV25-1 and TRBJ2-7; D remains unclear. This TCR was sampled from a woman aged 18-29 years in good health. The CDR3 loop reads CASSEYHEQYF. CDR3 DNA: TGTGCCAGCAGTGAATACCACGAGCAGTACTTC.